This T cell receptor (beta chain) came from a study of blood T cell repertoires in COVID-19. Overall study context: The United States, Italy and Spain supplied acute and convalescent COVID-19 samples. The cDNA or gDNA used as material had been derived from T cells, B-cell-depleted T cells, or PBMCs.

Points on this clone: Compared with germline, one end of the junction differs, possibly owing to a read error.

Methods used by the authors: The assay estimated nucleated cells by amplifying reference gene primers. Produced via immunoSEQ multiplex PCR; TCRdb's table is partial and in-frame only. V and J calls and clone size follow that table, whereas D and trimming were derived from the DNA. The sample includes about 280,000 clones, 85% of them seen just once. Ages ranged from about 18 to 89 years, with residence in about 24 US areas. This TCR was sampled from a woman aged 45-59 years who had recovered from COVID-19. Sequencing was performed on PBMCs or T cells enriched from blood (not recorded which).

The CDR3, as DNA: TGTGCCAGCAGAGAAGACAGGAGCTCCTACAATGAGCAGTTCTTC. It specifies CASREDRSSYNEQFF. The rearrangement links TRBV6-1 to TRBJ2-1; possibly TRBD1 for D (6 bases). Germline CDR1 is MNHNS and CDR2 is SASEGT. The CDR3 is made up of 15 amino acids.